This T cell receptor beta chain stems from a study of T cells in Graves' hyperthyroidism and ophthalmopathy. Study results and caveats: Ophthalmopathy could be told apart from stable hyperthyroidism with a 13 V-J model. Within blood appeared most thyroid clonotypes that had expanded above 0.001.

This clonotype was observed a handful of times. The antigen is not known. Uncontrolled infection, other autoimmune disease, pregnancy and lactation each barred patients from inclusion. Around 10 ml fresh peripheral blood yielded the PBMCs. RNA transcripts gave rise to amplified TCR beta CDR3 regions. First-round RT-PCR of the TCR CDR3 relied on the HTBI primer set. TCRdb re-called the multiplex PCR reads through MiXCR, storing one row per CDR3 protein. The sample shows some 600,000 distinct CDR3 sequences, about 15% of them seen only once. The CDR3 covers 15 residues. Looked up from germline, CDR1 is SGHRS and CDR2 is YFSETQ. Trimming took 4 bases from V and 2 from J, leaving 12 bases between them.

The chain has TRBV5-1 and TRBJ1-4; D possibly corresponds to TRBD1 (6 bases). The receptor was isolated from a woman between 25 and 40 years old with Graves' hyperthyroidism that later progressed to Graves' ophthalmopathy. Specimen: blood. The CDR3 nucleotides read TGCGCCAGCAGCGGGACATCTCCCACTAATGAAAAACTGTTTTTT. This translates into CASSGTSPTNEKLFF.